This paragraph reports one TCR beta chain. No antigen is known for it. Data came from immunoSEQ multiplex PCR; TCRdb stores just in-frame clones and leaves some out. The sample includes tens of thousands of clones, roughly 84% of them seen just once. Time point meaning: new active TB diagnosis, blood taken before or within 7 days of starting treatment. HIV-seronegative South African adults aged 18 years or older had newly diagnosed active tuberculosis. The sample comes from a study of T cells in tuberculosis. Study-wide background: This South African cohort compared adolescents with or without latent tuberculosis against adults with active tuberculosis. Findings of the study overall: Active tuberculosis alpha repertoires lay closer to GMM-specific TCRs than controls'.

CDR1 is MDHEN and CDR2 is SYDVKM in the germline V gene. CDR3 length equals 15 residues. V lost 4 bases and J lost 5; bases outside the gene matches: 8. The starting material was PBMCs, obtained at tuberculosis diagnosis. This TCR derives from an adult with tuberculosis. V is TRBV28 and J is TRBJ2-1; 7 nucleotides line up with TRBD2. CDR3 region: CASSSAGGGDNEQFF. The CDR3, as DNA: TGTGCCAGCAGTTCTGCAGGTGGGGGGGACAATGAGCAGTTCTTC.